Below, 32 T cell receptor beta chains from the same sample are listed, as sequenced in a study of T cells after yellow fever vaccination. TCRdb processed the 5' RACE reads anew with MiXCR; each CDR3 protein has one entry. The sample records hundreds of thousands of distinct CDR3 sequences, 6% to 8% being singletons. The sequencing used PBMCs, collected 5 days after the yellow fever booster vaccination. These receptors were taken from a man aged 25 to 45 who received the YFV17D yellow fever vaccine.

Of note for this clonotype: With a much larger clone just one base away, this may be a read error. V gene TRBV6-2 or TRBV6-3 combines with J gene TRBJ2-1; 7 bases fit TRBD1. The CDR3 runs 16 residues. CDR1 MNHEY and CDR2 SVGEGT come from the germline V gene. The CDR3 loop is CASRRTRLAQGDEPFF. The CDR3, as DNA: TGTGCCAGCAGACGAACACGGCTAGCCCAGGGGGATGAGCCGTTCTTC.

The sample holds a few counts of this clonotype. V usage is TRBV20-1 and J usage is TRBJ2-1, with D possibly TRBD2 on 5 matching bases. The CDR3 spans 13 residues. V was shortened by 3 bases and J by 5 bases, with 11 bases between the two germline ends. Germline loops: CDR1 DFQATT, CDR2 SNEGSKA (reference sequence). In nucleotides, the CDR3 is TGCAGTGCTAGTAGGGAGAGTAACAATGAGCAGTTCTTC. This gives the protein CSASRESNNEQFF.

This clonotype occurred a few times. The V and J genes are TRBV19 and TRBJ2-7, with D hard to call. The CDR3 consists of 13 residues. From germline, CDR1 is LNHDA and CDR2 SQIVND (reference sequence). Trimming pared 0 bases from V and 6 bases from J, leaving 9 bases between. CDR3 in amino acids: CASSIERYREQYF. The CDR3 nucleotides are TGTGCCAGTAGTATAGAGAGGTACCGCGAGCAGTACTTC.

This clonotype was counted at least ten times. This chain uses TRBV10-2 with TRBJ2-7, with 7 nucleotides matching TRBD1. The length of the CDR3 is 13 residues. CDR1 WSHSY and CDR2 SAAADI come from the germline V gene. Unmatched junction bases numbered 4, after V lost 5 bases and J lost 3 bases. The CDR3 sequence: CASSSGQIYEQYF. The DNA of the CDR3 is TGCGCCAGCAGTTCGGGACAGATCTACGAGCAGTACTTC.

The rearrangement joins TRBV5-1 to TRBJ2-7; a possible D gene is TRBD1 (6 bases). CDR3 length equals 17 residues. The V gene lost 4 bases and the J gene lost 3 bases, with 23 bases spanning the gap. The germline CDR1 and CDR2 sequences are SGHRS and YFSETQ. The CDR3, as DNA: TGCGCCAGCAGCCTCCGCTCCTCCGCAGGGGTGGGCTACGAGCAGTACTTC. It yields the protein CASSLRSSAGVGYEQYF.

There are a few counts of this clonotype. The chain employs TRBV7-3 and TRBJ1-1; 10 bases line up with TRBD1. This CDR3 is 14 amino acids long. V dropped 3 bases and J dropped 7; count of bases not matched to a gene: 5. Germline assignment: CDR1 SGHTA and CDR2 FQGTGA. CDR3 loop: CASSLTGGRSEAFF. CDR3 DNA: TGTGCCAGCAGCTTGACAGGGGGCAGGAGTGAAGCTTTCTTT.

This clonotype was counted ten times or more. The CDR3 DNA sequence: TGTGCCAGCAGTTTAGAGCTAGCGGGAGGCTACGAGCAGTACTTC. It yields the protein CASSLELAGGYEQYF. The gene calls are TRBV28 and TRBJ2-7; TRBD2 aligns across 11 bases. This CDR3 contains 15 residues. CDR1 and CDR2 (germline): MDHEN, SYDVKM. The V segment lost 2 bases and the J segment 3 bases; nucleotides outside the gene matches: 3.

The rearrangement links TRBV10-3 to TRBJ2-7; no definite D call. The CDR3 contains 9 residues. V was pared by 7 bases and J by 7 bases, with 5 bases between. Per the germline V gene, CDR1 is ENHRY and CDR2 is SYGVKD. CDR3 nucleotide sequence: TGTGCCATCAAAGGAGAGCAGTACTTC. Amino acid sequence: CAIKGEQYF.

This clonotype came up many times. The V and J genes are TRBV12-3 or TRBV12-4 and TRBJ2-3; 12 bases agree with TRBD2. The V gene end was trimmed by 6 bases and the J gene end by 0 bases; junction bases not matched to a gene: 4. This CDR3 is 16 amino acids long. The CDR3 sequence: CASSVGTSGSTDTQYF. CDR3 DNA: TGTGCCAGCAGCGTGGGGACTAGCGGGAGCACAGATACGCAGTATTTT.

This clonotype was counted only a few times. The V call is TRBV5-1, the J call TRBJ2-1, with 7 bases fitting TRBD2. Germline V lookup: CDR1 SGHRS, CDR2 YFSETQ. V shed 4 bases and J 7 bases; nucleotides not matched to a gene: 11. The CDR3 contains 15 residues. The CDR3 bases are TGCGCCAGCAGCCCTGGTCTCCCGGGAGGAAATGAGCAGTTCTTC. This encodes CASSPGLPGGNEQFF.

A few counts support this clonotype. The V gene is TRBV29-1, the J gene TRBJ2-5; no definite D call. Germline-derived CDR1 and CDR2 are SQVTM and ANQGSEA. V gave up 6 bases and J gave up 1 base, with 12 bases separating them. The CDR3 totals 13 residues. Written as DNA, the CDR3 is TGCAGCGTGCTACAGTGGCTCCAAGAGACCCAGTACTTC. This gives the protein CSVLQWLQETQYF.

This clonotype has a handful of counts. This chain links TRBV6-2 or TRBV6-3 with TRBJ2-1, with 9 positions matching TRBD2. The V gene's germline CDR1 is MNHEY and CDR2 SVGEGT. This CDR3 has 17 amino acids. Trimming cost V 2 bases and J 0 bases; bases outside gene matches: 5. CDR3 coding DNA: TGTGCCAGCAGTTACAAAGCGGGAGGCCCCTCCTACAATGAGCAGTTCTTC. Amino acid sequence: CASSYKAGGPSYNEQFF.

This clonotype was picked up a small number of times. This chain uses TRBV25-1 with TRBJ2-1; D not certain. From germline, CDR1 is MGHDK and CDR2 SYGVNS. CDR3 size: 16 residues. Trimming took off 1 base at V and 1 base at J, with 11 bases between the two ends. The CDR3 protein is CASSESSPASYNEQFF. The CDR3 nucleotides read TGTGCCAGCAGTGAATCCTCTCCCGCGTCCTACAATGAGCAGTTCTTC.

The chain combines TRBV20-1 with TRBJ2-5, with D possibly being TRBD1 (6 bases). With 3 bases removed from V and 2 bases from J, the gap between germline ends came to 16 bases. Germline-derived CDR1 and CDR2 are DFQATT and SNEGSKA (reference sequence). This CDR3 has 15 residues. CDR3 protein: CSASGDKGDQETQYF. CDR3 coding DNA: TGCAGTGCTAGCGGGGACAAGGGAGATCAAGAGACCCAGTACTTC.

This clonotype has just a few counts. J is TRBJ1-4 and V is TRBV20-1, with a tentative D call TRBD1 (5 bases). The CDR3 spans 12 residues. Germline assignment: CDR1 DFQATT and CDR2 SNEGSKA (reference sequence). V lost 7 bases to trimming and J lost 7 bases, with 13 bases between them. The CDR3, as DNA: TGCAGTGGGGGGGATTATAGTGAAAAACTGTTTTTT. It is translated as CSGGDYSEKLFF.

In its sample, this clonotype was seen a few times. This chain links TRBV12-3 or TRBV12-4 with TRBJ1-6, with 8 positions matching TRBD1. The CDR3 totals 14 residues. V was pared by 6 bases and J by 7 bases, with 5 bases of the junction left unmatched. CDR3 nucleotide sequence: TGTGCCAGCAGCCAAACAGGGGGGAATTCACCCCTCCACTTT. It codes for CASSQTGGNSPLHF.

The CDR3 region is CASSLERGKGQFF. Written as DNA, the CDR3 is TGCGCCAGCAGCCTGGAAAGGGGAAAAGGGCAGTTCTTC. This chain connects TRBV4-3 to TRBJ2-1, with a weak D call TRBD1 (5 bases). V shed 4 bases and J shed 12 bases, with 16 bases lying between them. The CDR3 contains 13 residues. Per the germline V gene, CDR1 is LGHNA and CDR2 is YSLEER.

In this sample, this clonotype turned up a few times. The chain carries TRBV20-1 and TRBJ2-3, with D uncertain. Trimming removed 0 bases from V and 6 bases from J, with 13 bases in between. Germline CDR1 reads DFQATT; CDR2 reads SNEGSKA (reference sequence). The CDR3 contains 14 residues. This CDR3 reads CSARDAFFLDTQYF. In nucleotides, the CDR3 is TGCAGTGCTAGAGATGCCTTCTTTTTGGATACGCAGTATTTT.

The sample holds many counts of this clonotype. This chain links TRBV12-3 or TRBV12-4 with TRBJ2-2, with 8 bases lining up with TRBD1. The length of the CDR3 is 14 residues. J gave up 5 bases and V 5 bases, and 4 bases lay outside the gene matches. Here the CDR3 reads CASSPGGWTGELFF. The CDR3 DNA reads TGTGCCAGCAGTCCAGGGGGCTGGACCGGGGAGCTGTTTTTT.

In its sample, this clonotype was seen many times. This chain uses TRBV7-6 with TRBJ2-7; 11 positions match TRBD1. There are 14 residues in the CDR3. V was pared by 4 bases and J by 6 bases, with 5 bases of the junction left unmatched. Per the germline V gene, CDR1 is SGHVS and CDR2 is FNYEAQ. CDR3 sequence reads: CASSSRTGGGEQYF. CDR3 coding DNA: TGTGCCAGCAGCTCCCGGACAGGGGGCGGCGAGCAGTACTTC.

This clonotype showed up just a few times. V usage is TRBV5-1 and J usage is TRBJ2-1; TRBD2 matches 13 bases. Germline CDR1 is SGHRS and CDR2 is YFSETQ. CDR3 length: 14 residues. J was trimmed by 10 bases and V by 4 bases; bases with no gene match: 5. The CDR3 DNA sequence: TGCGCCAGCAGCACTGGGACTAGCGGGGCCGAGCAGTTCTTC. This translates into CASSTGTSGAEQFF.

The gene calls are TRBV20-1 and TRBJ2-1; TRBD2 matches 7 bases. V dropped 6 bases and J dropped 7; count of bases not matched to a gene: 12. Looked up from germline, CDR1 is DFQATT and CDR2 is SNEGSKA (reference sequence). This CDR3 has 14 residues. The CDR3 DNA follows: TGCAGTGCCGGGGGGAGAGGTGGTAATAATGAGCAGTTCTTC. It codes for CSAGGRGGNNEQFF.

Ten or more counts support this clonotype. The CDR3: CASSLGGASSYEQYF. DNA for the CDR3: TGTGCCAGCAGCTTAGGTGGCGCAAGCTCCTACGAGCAGTACTTC. The rearrangement joins TRBV11-3 to TRBJ2-7; D is unclear. Germline CDR1 reads SGHNT; CDR2 reads YENEEA. CDR3 length: 15 residues. V was shortened by 1 base and J by 0 bases, with 10 bases between the two germline ends.

This clonotype appeared many times. The chain couples TRBV20-1 to TRBJ2-1, with D hard to call. The CDR3 has 15 amino acids. Trimming removed 0 bases from V and 3 bases from J, with 12 bases in between. The germline V gene encodes CDR1 DFQATT and CDR2 SNEGSKA (reference sequence). The CDR3 region is CSAREVAGYYNEQFF. In DNA form, the CDR3 reads TGCAGTGCTAGAGAGGTAGCAGGATACTACAATGAGCAGTTCTTC.

This clonotype was observed at least ten times. The chain is built from TRBV12-3 or TRBV12-4 and TRBJ1-5; possibly TRBD1 for D (6 bases). There are 14 residues in the CDR3. Trimming cost V 3 bases and J 2 bases, with 8 bases left between them. The CDR3 coding sequence is TGTGCCAGCAGTTTTTCAGGGGGCAATCAGCCCCAGCATTTT. Amino acid sequence: CASSFSGGNQPQHF.

This clonotype was counted many times. The chain combines TRBV4-3 with TRBJ1-6; D unclear. Germline lookup yields CDR1 LGHNA and CDR2 YSLEER. The ends were cut back, 4 bases at V and 7 bases at J, with 11 bases in the middle. The CDR3 extends over 14 amino acids. Written as DNA, the CDR3 is TGCGCCAGCAGCCGCCTCGAGTCAAATTCACCCCTCCACTTT. Translated: CASSRLESNSPLHF.

The chain couples TRBV7-2 to TRBJ2-7, with 11 bases fitting TRBD2. The CDR3 loop spans 18 amino acids. V lost 5 bases and J lost 2; bases outside the gene matches: 14. Germline CDR1 reads SGHTA; CDR2 reads FQGNSA. The CDR3 DNA reads TGTGCCAGCAGCCGAAGAGTCCCTAGACTAGCGGGACCCTACGAGCAGTACTTC. Its protein is CASSRRVPRLAGPYEQYF.

This clonotype showed up many times. The chain joins TRBV6-2 or TRBV6-3 to TRBJ2-2; D is unresolved. This CDR3 has 15 amino acids. Germline V lookup: CDR1 MNHEY, CDR2 SVGEGT. Trimming took 2 bases from V and 2 from J, leaving 9 bases between them. The CDR3 DNA reads TGTGCCAGCAGTTACACGGGCGGTAACACCGGGGAGCTGTTTTTT. This sequence encodes CASSYTGGNTGELFF.

A note on this clonotype: At one end the junction does not follow the germline gene, possibly because of a read error. The CDR3 is CAISPSGGDTQYF. The CDR3 coding sequence is TGTGCCATCAGCCCATCGGGGGGAGATACGCAGTATTTT. This rearrangement joins TRBV5-6 to TRBJ2-3; 7 nucleotides align to TRBD2. This CDR3 is 13 amino acids long. Germline values: CDR1 SGHDT, CDR2 YYEEEE.

The V gene is TRBV28, the J gene TRBJ1-1; D is uncertain. The CDR3 sequence is 16 residues long. V shed 1 base and J shed 3 bases, with 15 bases lying between them. Germline assignment: CDR1 MDHEN and CDR2 SYDVKM. In DNA, the CDR3 is TGTGCCAGCAGTTTATACGCAGGATGGTCTGACACTGAAGCTTTCTTT. Translated: CASSLYAGWSDTEAFF.

V and J are TRBV5-1 and TRBJ2-7, with D unresolved. V lost 4 bases to trimming and J lost 6 bases, with 8 bases between them. This CDR3 spans 11 amino acids. Per germline, CDR1 SGHRS and CDR2 YFSETQ. CDR3 bases: TGCGCCAGCAGCGGATCGAGCGAGCAGTACTTC. It yields the protein CASSGSSEQYF.

Only a few counts were recorded for this clonotype. The J gene is TRBJ2-2, the V gene TRBV5-4; D remains unclear. The CDR3 totals 14 residues. The germline CDR1 and CDR2 sequences are SGHNT and YYREEE (reference sequence). V was clipped by 1 base and J by 2 bases, with 6 bases between them. The CDR3 sequence: CASSLSQNTGELFF. CDR3 coding DNA: TGTGCCAGCAGCTTGTCGCAAAACACCGGGGAGCTGTTTTTT.